This T cell receptor beta chain was captured in a study of shared clonotypes between healthy human individuals (TCRdb year 2020). At the level of the whole study: A few men and a couple of women, aged 18 to 49 years, made up the cohort. Per donor, three plates each were used for CD4 naive and CD4 memory, two for CD8 naive, and one for CD8 memory. To estimate repertoire size and how much clonotypes are shared between individuals, the study performed deep sequencing of blood TCR repertoires from roughly five healthy adults. Libraries were prepared and TCR repertoires were sequenced by different laboratories using diverse techniques, in order to increase sequencing depth and limit assay-specific biases. Each donor's leukapheresis produced roughly between roughly 0.85 and 10 billion PBMCs.

Note on this clone: What this receptor recognizes is not known. Per-base qualities were not stored, and no clone one base away is much larger.

The donors were healthy, HIV-negative adults who had no recently reported acute infections or vaccinations. Every donor was a Caucasian adult residing in Nashville, Tennessee, USA. CD4+ T cells were enriched by magnetic negative selection, after which naive cells were positively selected on CD45RA and the negative fraction was taken as the memory subset. Blood was collected by leukapheresis, and PBMCs were isolated by Ficoll-Histopaque density gradient centrifugation and then cryopreserved in liquid nitrogen vapor phase. Analytical flow cytometry was used to check the purity and quantity of each magnetically sorted T cell population. Genomic DNA was isolated from each sorted fraction and quantified by UV absorbance on a Nanodrop 2000c. TCR CDR3 regions were amplified from genomic DNA by multiplex PCR using the deep immunoSEQ assay. For each cell subset, the extracted genomic DNA was distributed evenly across all wells of several immunoSEQ 96-well plates, and each plate served as one replicate. For sorted subsets, roughly 200 ng genomic DNA, equal to 30,000 to 35,000 T cell genomes, was loaded into each replicate PCR. Purified libraries were quantified with a Qubit 3.0 fluorometer, sized on a Bioanalyzer 2100, and re-quantified with the KAPA Library Quantification kit. Each immunoSEQ 96-well plate was sequenced on its own single-read 150-cycle Illumina NextSeq 550 flow cell. Per the authors' processing: Because only junctional sequences without quality scores were contained in the immunoSEQ output, filtering matching that applied to full-length reads could not be performed. To assign V/J genes and CDR3, sequences were annotated using PyIR, a Python wrapper for IgBLAST v1.9, with IMGT germline references. Any read was removed if the V/J assignment was weak (E-value above 1e-6), the CDR3 was missing, or the read contained stop codons, out-of-frame junctions, or ambiguous translated residues. A V3J clonotype was defined by an identical inferred V gene, J gene, and CDR3 amino acid sequence. Percentage overlap between repertoires was computed as shared unique clonotypes divided by the size of the smaller repertoire. Three approaches were used to assess repertoire richness: RTK rarefaction, the Chao1 estimator, and Recon v2.1 estimates of unobserved clonotypes. Generation probabilities for all TCRbeta clonotypes obtained by the gDNA method from four donors were computed using OLGA. Drawn from immuneACCESS, this table holds only the in-frame rearrangements with V and J called that TCRdb kept. Clones are partly lost; checked studies trace under half to an unresolved V gene and leave the rest unexplained. The V and J calls and clone size come from that table; D and trimming were worked out from the DNA. Counted in this sample were 2.5 million or so clones; around nine tenths of them appeared once. Around 0.14% of the sample rests with the top ten.

The trim is 6 bases for V and 5 bases for J, with a gap of 5 bases between the germline ends. The germline V gene encodes CDR1 SGHRS and CDR2 YFSETQ. The CDR3 has 10 amino acids, counting the end cysteine and phenylalanine. The CDR3 DNA has 30 bases and is translated from base 1. Beyond this particular receptor, the publication reports: Sampling was limited to blood, and TCR repertoires in tissue likely differ from TCR repertoires in blood. Higher generation probabilities were observed for clonotypes shared by all four sorted-subset donors than for non-shared clonotypes. Around 5.4% of naive CD4, 3.5% of naive CD8, around 2.3% of memory CD4, and 0.4% of memory CD8 clonotypes were shared across four donors. Naive subsets generally had larger estimated clonotype richness than memory subsets. Even with the large sequencing depth, rarefaction of the sorted-subset datasets indicated that sequencing was incomplete. The genetic and exposure-history diversity represented was limited by the small number of donors. Pairwise subsampling indicated that sequencing depth was expected to affect the degree of clonotype sharing among donors.

The source material was naive CD4+ T cells sorted from blood. This specimen's cell subset or site label, per the study, means: CD45RA+ positively selected. The sequence derives from a man in his late teens or twenties in good health. The V gene is TRBV5-1 and the J gene is TRBJ2-5; the D segment cannot be called with confidence. The CDR3 protein is CASIWETQYF. The sequenced DNA: TGCGCCAGCATCTGGGAGACCCAGTACTTC.